This TCR beta chain is drawn from a study of human T cells and chemical hapten exposure. Study overall: The variation in per-sample TCR yields arose mainly from small differences in pooled library volumes.

Attachment of unique molecular identifiers to individual cDNA molecules was performed in the library. TCRdb ran MiXCR on the RACE reads and lists one entry per CDR3 protein. This sample has approximately 80,000 distinct CDR3 sequences, with approximately 8% found just once. Specified time point: patch test 1, 2 weeks after DPC sensitization. This sample's treatment: therapeutic diphenylcyclopropenone sensitization with weekly scalp DPC. The CDR3 consists of 16 residues. This clonotype was counted many times. Its cognate antigen is unknown. General observations from the study: DPC sensitization produced no change in TCRs with frequency above 1 in 1000.

Sequences were derived from whole blood, sampled in connection with sensitization to the hapten diphenylcyclopropenone (DPC). The gene calls are TRBV21-1 and TRBJ2-7; TRBD1, the table's D call, lacks a check against the DNA. TRBV21-1 has pseudogene status. The sequence came from a woman aged 25 to 39 with alopecia areata. Some clones in this sample may be carry-over from other donors' samples. CDR3 bases: TGTGCCAGCAGCAAACCGACAGGGAGGTTTTACTACGAGCAGTACTTC. Translated, it gives CASSKPTGRFYYEQYF.